Here is one T cell receptor (beta chain) with its context. Its antigen is unidentified. This sample was included in a study of OX40 agonist ivuxolimab in advanced cancers. As for the study in general: The group had a mean age of roughly 56 years, ranged from about 20 to 90, and was 80% to 85% male. In three patients, partial responses were observed, one with hepatocellular carcinoma and two with cutaneous melanoma.

Looked up from germline, CDR1 is MNHNY and CDR2 is SVGAGI (reference sequence). The V end was cut by 2 bases, the J end by 7 bases, with 15 bases between. CDR3 length: 15 residues. Study results and caveats: It was not determined which antigens were specifically recognized by the peripheral T cells that had undergone clonal expansion.

People who had autoimmune disease history or systemic immunosuppression were excluded. Produced via immunoSEQ multiplex PCR; TCRdb's table is partial and in-frame only. The table has around 78,000 clones, 65% to 85% seen once. This clonotype originated in an adult with an advanced solid tumor such as melanoma, head and neck, liver or kidney cancer. Specimen: CD4+ or CD8+ T cells sorted from blood, collected in a trial of the OX40 agonist ivuxolimab. The chain employs TRBV6-6 and TRBJ2-1, with unresolved D. The CDR3 protein is CASSYVGPNRNEQFF. The CDR3 DNA sequence: TGTGCCAGCAGTTACGTAGGCCCCAATCGGAATGAGCAGTTCTTC.